This T cell receptor (beta chain) was observed in a study of T cells in Graves' hyperthyroidism and ophthalmopathy. V trimming: 5 bases; J trimming: 3 bases; junction bases outside the gene matches: 9. The CDR3 is 15 residues long. CDR1 is SGHTA and CDR2 is FQGTGA in the germline V gene. Details on this clonotype: It may be a read error: a sequence one base away is much more abundant.

The source material, RNA transcripts, was used to amplify TCR beta CDR3 regions. The primer set for the first-round RT-PCR of the TCR CDR3 was HTBI. TCRdb re-called the multiplex PCR reads through MiXCR, storing one row per CDR3 protein. The repertoire holds hundreds of thousands of distinct CDR3 sequences, with roughly 20% as singletons. The receptor was derived from a man younger than 45 with Graves' ophthalmopathy. The chain combines TRBV7-3 with TRBJ1-1; 7 bases agree with TRBD1. The specimen was blood. CDR3 bases: TGTGCCAGCAGCCCATCAGGGGGGCTGGACACTGAAGCTTTCTTT. This gives the protein CASSPSGGLDTEAFF.